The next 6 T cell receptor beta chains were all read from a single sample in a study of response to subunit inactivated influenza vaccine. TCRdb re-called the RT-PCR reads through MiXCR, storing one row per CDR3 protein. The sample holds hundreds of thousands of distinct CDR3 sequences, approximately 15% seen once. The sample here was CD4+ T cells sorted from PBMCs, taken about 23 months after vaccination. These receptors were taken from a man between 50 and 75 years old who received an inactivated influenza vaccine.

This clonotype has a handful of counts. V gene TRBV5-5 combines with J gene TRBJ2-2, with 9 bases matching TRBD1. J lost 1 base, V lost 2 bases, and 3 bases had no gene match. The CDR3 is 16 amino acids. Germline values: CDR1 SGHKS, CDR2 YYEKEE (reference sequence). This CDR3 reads CASSFGTGRNTGELFF. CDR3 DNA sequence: TGTGCCAGCAGCTTTGGGACAGGGCGGAACACCGGGGAGCTGTTTTTT. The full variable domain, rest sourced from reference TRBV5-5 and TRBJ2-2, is DAGVTQSPTHLIKTRGQQVTLRCSPISGHKSVSWYQQVLGQGPQFIFQYYEKEERGRGNFPDRFSARQFPNYSSELNVNALLLGDSALYLCASSFGTGRNTGELFFGEGSRLTVL.

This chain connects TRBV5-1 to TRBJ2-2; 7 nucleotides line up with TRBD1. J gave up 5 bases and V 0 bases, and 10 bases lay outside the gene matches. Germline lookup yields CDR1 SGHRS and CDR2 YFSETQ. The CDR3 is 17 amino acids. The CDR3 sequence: CASSLAVQGIRTGELFF. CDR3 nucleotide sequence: TGCGCCAGCAGCTTGGCCGTACAGGGGATAAGGACCGGGGAGCTGTTTTTT.

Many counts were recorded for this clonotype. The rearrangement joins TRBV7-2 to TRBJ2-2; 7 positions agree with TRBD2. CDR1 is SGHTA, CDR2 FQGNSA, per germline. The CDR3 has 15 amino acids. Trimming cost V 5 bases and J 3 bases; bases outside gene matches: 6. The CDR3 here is CASSLGGGYTGELFF. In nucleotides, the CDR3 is TGTGCCAGCAGCCTGGGGGGGGGATACACCGGGGAGCTGTTTTTT.

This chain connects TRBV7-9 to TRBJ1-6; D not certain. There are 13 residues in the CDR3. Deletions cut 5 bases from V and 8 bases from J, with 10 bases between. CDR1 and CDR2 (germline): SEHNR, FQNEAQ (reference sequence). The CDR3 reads CASSPNGDSPLHF. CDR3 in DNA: TGTGCCAGCAGCCCCAATGGCGATTCACCCCTCCACTTT.

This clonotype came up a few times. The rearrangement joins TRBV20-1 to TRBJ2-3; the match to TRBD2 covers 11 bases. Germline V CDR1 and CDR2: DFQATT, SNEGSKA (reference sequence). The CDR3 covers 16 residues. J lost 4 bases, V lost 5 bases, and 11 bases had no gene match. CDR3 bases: TGCAGTGCTGTCCCTCCTAGCGGGAGGATCTCAGATACGCAGTATTTT. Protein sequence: CSAVPPSGRISDTQYF.

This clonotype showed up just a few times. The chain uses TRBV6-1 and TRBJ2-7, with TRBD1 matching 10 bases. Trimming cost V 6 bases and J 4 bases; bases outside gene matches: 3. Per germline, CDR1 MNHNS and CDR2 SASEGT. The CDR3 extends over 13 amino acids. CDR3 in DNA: TGTGCCAGCAGGGGACAGGGGAGATACGAGCAGTACTTC. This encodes CASRGQGRYEQYF.